The source of this T cell receptor (beta chain) is a study of shared clonotypes between healthy human individuals. Study information: The study used three CD4 naive, three CD4 memory, two CD8 naive and one CD8 memory plate per donor.

As to this clone: Antigen unknown.

The repertoire was sequenced with immunoSEQ multiplex PCR; TCRdb's copy has only in-frame clones and lacks some. The data show over 750,000 clones, 96% seen once. V was pared by 6 bases and J by 8 bases, with 14 bases between. Germline V gene sequence: CDR1 SGHAT, CDR2 FQNNGV. The CDR3 has 13 residues. General observations from the study: Investigators expected sequencing depth to affect clonotype sharing among donors.

Positive CCR7 selection of CD45RO-negative cells yielded the naive CD8 cells, and terminally differentiated effector memory CD45RA+ cells were excluded. The receptor's source is a man aged 30-40 years in good health. The rearrangement uses TRBV11-2 and TRBJ2-1, with D possibly being TRBD2 (7 bases). The specimen was naive CD8+ T cells sorted from blood. The CDR3 spells CASREGGFHEQFF. For the CDR3, the DNA is TGTGCCAGCAGGGAGGGGGGGTTCCATGAGCAGTTCTTC.